This TCR beta chain was documented in a study of blood T cell repertoires in COVID-19. The CDR3 is 13 residues long. In germline, CDR1 is MNHEY, CDR2 SVGAGI. V was cut by 7 bases and J by 4 bases, with 13 bases left in between. Produced via immunoSEQ multiplex PCR; TCRdb's table is partial and in-frame only. The sample yields about 250,000 clones, 70% to 85% seen once. The sample consisted of peripheral blood. This chain joins TRBV6-5 and TRBJ1-1; D is possibly TRBD1 (5 bases). The TCR sequence derives from a woman aged 80 or older with acute or convalescent COVID-19. In nucleotides, the CDR3 is TGTGCCAGCACGGGGGTTTGGGGCACTGAAGCTTTCTTT. Its translation is CASTGVWGTEAFF.